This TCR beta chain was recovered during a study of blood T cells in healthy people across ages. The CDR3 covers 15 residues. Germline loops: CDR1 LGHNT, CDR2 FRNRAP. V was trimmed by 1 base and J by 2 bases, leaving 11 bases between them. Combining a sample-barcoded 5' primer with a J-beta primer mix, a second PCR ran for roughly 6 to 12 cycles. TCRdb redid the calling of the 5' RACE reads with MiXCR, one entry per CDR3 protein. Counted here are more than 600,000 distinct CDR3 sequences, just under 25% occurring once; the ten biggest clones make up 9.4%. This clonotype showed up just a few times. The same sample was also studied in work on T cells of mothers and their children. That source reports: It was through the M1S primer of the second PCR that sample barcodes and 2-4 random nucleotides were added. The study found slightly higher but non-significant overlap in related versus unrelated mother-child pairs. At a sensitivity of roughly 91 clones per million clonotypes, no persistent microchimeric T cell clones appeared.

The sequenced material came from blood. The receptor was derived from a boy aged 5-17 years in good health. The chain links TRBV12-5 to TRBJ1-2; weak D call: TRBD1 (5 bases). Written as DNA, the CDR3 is TGTGCTAGTGGTTTGGGACACGGGGGGAACTATGGCTACACCTTC. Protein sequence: CASGLGHGGNYGYTF.